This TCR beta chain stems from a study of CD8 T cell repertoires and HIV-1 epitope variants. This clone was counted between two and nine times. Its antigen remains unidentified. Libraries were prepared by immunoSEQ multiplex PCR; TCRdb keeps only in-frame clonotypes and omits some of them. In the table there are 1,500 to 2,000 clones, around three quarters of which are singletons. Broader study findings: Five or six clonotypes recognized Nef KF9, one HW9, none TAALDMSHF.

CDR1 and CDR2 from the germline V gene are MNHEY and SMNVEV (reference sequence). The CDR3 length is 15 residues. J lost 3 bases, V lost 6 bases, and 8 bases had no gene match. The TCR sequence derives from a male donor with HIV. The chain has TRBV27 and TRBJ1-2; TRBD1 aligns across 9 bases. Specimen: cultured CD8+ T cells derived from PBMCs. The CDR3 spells CASRSGQGRDYGYTF. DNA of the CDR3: TGTGCCAGCAGGAGTGGACAGGGGCGTGACTATGGCTACACCTTC.